One T cell receptor (beta chain) is described in this entry. These data come from a study of T cell changes during pregnancy in multiple sclerosis. Only in-frame clones appear in the TCRdb table, and some are missing; sequencing was by immunoSEQ multiplex PCR. The sample has some 80,000 clones, just over 90% seen once; the top ten hold less than 3%. Sequencing was performed on peripheral blood, taken before pregnancy. This clonotype was obtained from a female donor with multiple sclerosis, enrolled in a pregnancy study.

The CDR3 region has the DNA TGTGCCTGGAGTCCTACCCGGGGTCCCTACGAGCAGTACTTC. Translating it yields CAWSPTRGPYEQYF. This sequence joins TRBV30 and TRBJ2-7; D is perhaps TRBD2 (5 bases). CDR1 and CDR2 from the germline V gene are GTSNPN and SVGIG (reference sequence). The CDR3 spans 14 residues. V lost 2 bases and J 2 bases, leaving 13 bases between the germline ends.